This TCR beta chain is from a study of blood T cell repertoires in COVID-19. This CDR3 contains 19 residues. Germline V gene lookup returns CDR1 MGHRA and CDR2 YSYEKL. V lost 3 bases to trimming and J lost 2 bases; unmatched junction nucleotides: 15. Clones were read by immunoSEQ multiplex PCR, and TCRdb kept only the in-frame ones, dropping some. The data contain 200,000 to 300,000 clones, approximately 91% of them singletons. Sequences were obtained from peripheral blood. The sequence was obtained from a person aged 18 to 35 with COVID-19, enrolled during active disease. The chain has TRBV4-1 and TRBJ2-7; 11 bases line up with TRBD2. The CDR3 coding sequence is TGCGCCAGCAGCCAGGAGACTAGCGGGGTTTACGCGGAAGCCTACGAGCAGTACTTC. Its protein is CASSQETSGVYAEAYEQYF.